What follows describes a single TCR beta chain. Its specificity is unknown. This record belongs to a study of shared clonotypes between healthy human individuals. Study observations and caveats: Generation probability values for non-shared clonotypes were lower than those for clonotypes shared by all four donors.

It was at deep level that the assay was run. In the sorted-subset replicate PCRs, approximately 200 ng DNA, around 30,000 T cell genomes, was used. The method was immunoSEQ multiplex PCR; TCRdb's version includes in-frame clones alone and lacks a portion of them. Counted here are a few million clones, around 92% occurring once; the ten biggest clones make up more than 0.35%. Investigators divided CD4+ cells into CD45RA+ naive and CD45RA-negative memory subsets. V was trimmed by 7 bases and J by 4 bases, leaving 11 bases between them. This CDR3 has 12 residues. The germline CDR1 and CDR2 sequences are SGHRS and YFSETQ.

V usage is TRBV5-1 and J usage is TRBJ1-1; D not certain. This clonotype originated in a man aged 18 to 30 in good health. Some clones in this sample may be carry-over from other donors' samples. Sequenced: naive CD4+ T cells from PBMCs. Subset denoted: CD45RA+ positively selected. This chain's CDR3 is CASREVTTEAFF. The CDR3 nucleotides are TGCGCCAGCCGCGAGGTGACCACTGAAGCTTTCTTT.